What follows is one T cell receptor beta chain and its context. Its cognate antigen is unknown. This entry comes from a study of shared clonotypes between healthy human individuals. Study-level findings and limits: Approximately 5% was the fraction of naive CD4 clonotypes found shared across a handful of donors. Only a few donors were included, so the genetic and exposure-history diversity represented was limited.

Data came from immunoSEQ multiplex PCR; TCRdb stores just in-frame clones and leaves some out. Among some 700,000 clones listed, around 91% were seen once. The study drew its donors from healthy HIV-negative adults without recent acute infections or vaccinations. CDR3 size: 13 residues. From germline, CDR1 is SGDLS and CDR2 YYNGEE. The V end lost 0 bases, the J end lost 6 bases, and 7 bases lay between the germline ends. This TCR was recovered from a man between 18 and 35 years old in good health. Some clones in this sample may be carry-over from other donors' samples. The V call is TRBV9, the J call TRBJ1-5, with D unclear. Input material: memory CD8+ T cells from PBMCs. Subset given: CD45RO+ cells pooled with CCR7-negative TemRA cells. In DNA form, the CDR3 reads TGTGCCAGCAGCGTAGGCTTCGTTCAGCCCCAGCATTTT. It is translated as CASSVGFVQPQHF.